Listed here are 32 T cell receptor beta chains from one sample, sequenced in a study of blood T cell repertoires in COVID-19. Assay used: immunoSEQ multiplex PCR; TCRdb lists only in-frame clones, some missing. Altogether 200,000 to 250,000 clones are present, about nine tenths being singletons, with the ten largest covering about 6%. The material sequenced was peripheral blood. Source of these receptors: a man at least 80 years old with acute or convalescent COVID-19.

J is TRBJ2-7 and V is TRBV6-8; no firm D call. The germline gives CDR1 MNHGY, CDR2 SAAAGT. Between the trimmed V and J ends, which lost 0 bases and 0 bases, there was a span of 6 bases. The CDR3 covers 14 residues. In nucleotides, the CDR3 is TGTGCCAGCAGTTACTCTCGGTGCTCCTACGAGCAGTACTTC. Translated: CASSYSRCSYEQYF.

V is TRBV6-6 and J is TRBJ1-2; D is undetermined. Germline V gene lookup returns CDR1 MNHNY and CDR2 SVGAGI (reference sequence). CDR3 length: 14 amino acids. The ends were cut back, 6 bases at V and 6 bases at J, with 17 bases in the middle. The CDR3 sequence is CASSASEAADGYTF. CDR3 bases: TGTGCCAGCAGCGCTTCGGAGGCGGCGGATGGCTACACCTTC.

J is TRBJ1-1 and V is TRBV11-2; D ambiguous. The CDR3 length is 12 residues. The germline V gene has CDR1 SGHAT and CDR2 FQNNGV. The V end lost 5 bases, the J end lost 3 bases, and 7 bases lay between the germline ends. CDR3 loop: CASSGYYTEAFF. In DNA, the CDR3 is TGTGCCAGCAGCGGTTACTACACTGAAGCTTTCTTT.

The chain recombines TRBV19 with TRBJ2-4, with D possibly matching TRBD1 (6 bases). Germline V gene data show CDR1 as LNHDA and CDR2 as SQIVND (reference sequence). Between the trimmed V and J ends, which lost 3 bases and 13 bases, there was a span of 13 bases. The CDR3 totals 12 residues. The CDR3 nucleotides read TGTGCCAGTAGTATCCCCCGGGACACGCAGTACTTC. Amino acid sequence: CASSIPRDTQYF.

The chain combines TRBV19 with TRBJ2-5; D is unclear. Trimming pared 3 bases from V and 0 bases from J, leaving 2 bases between. There are 12 residues in the CDR3. The germline gives CDR1 LNHDA, CDR2 SQIVND (reference sequence). CDR3 sequence: CASSINQETQYF. CDR3 in DNA: TGTGCCAGTAGTATCAACCAAGAGACCCAGTACTTC. The full variable domain, rest sourced from reference TRBV19 and TRBJ2-5, is DGGITQSPKYLFRKEGQNVTLSCEQNLNHDAMYWYRQDPGQGLRLIYYSQIVNDFQKGDIAEGYSVSREKKESFPLTVTSAQKNPTAFYLCASSINQETQYFGPGTRLLVL.

The chain combines TRBV12-2 with TRBJ2-1; TRBD2, the table's D call, was not compared with the DNA. TRBV12-2 is assigned pseudogene status. The CDR3 totals 15 residues. CDR3 nucleotides: TGTGCAAGTCGCGCCGGACTACTCGCCTACAATGAGCAGTTCTTC. This encodes CASRAGLLAYNEQFF.

The chain employs TRBV19 and TRBJ2-3; D remains unclear. This CDR3 comprises 13 residues. V was trimmed by 7 bases and J by 1 base, leaving 9 bases between them. Germline V gene lookup returns CDR1 LNHDA and CDR2 SQIVND (reference sequence). The CDR3 DNA sequence: TGTGCCAGTAAGGTCAGCGGCACAGATACGCAGTATTTT. Its protein is CASKVSGTDTQYF.

The V gene is TRBV25-1, the J gene TRBJ1-6, with TRBD1 matching 8 bases. V shed 3 bases and J 5 bases; nucleotides not matched to a gene: 3. CDR1 is MGHDK, CDR2 SYGVNS, per germline. The CDR3 runs 15 residues. Written as DNA, the CDR3 is TGTGCCAGCAGTGATTACAGGGGGAATAATTCACCCCTCCACTTT. Translated: CASSDYRGNNSPLHF.

V is TRBV13 and J is TRBJ2-1, with TRBD2 matching over 10 bases. In germline, CDR1 is PRHDT, CDR2 FYEKMQ (reference sequence). V was pared by 4 bases and J by 0 bases, with 9 bases of the junction left unmatched. There are 18 residues in the CDR3. The CDR3 loop reads CASSSDSLAGSSYNEQFF. For the CDR3, the DNA is TGTGCCAGCAGCTCAGACTCACTAGCGGGAAGCTCCTACAATGAGCAGTTCTTC.

The V and J genes are TRBV5-1 and TRBJ2-7; D possibly corresponds to TRBD2 (6 bases). The CDR3 is made up of 15 amino acids. Germline V lookup: CDR1 SGHRS, CDR2 YFSETQ. Deletions cut 0 bases from V and 1 base from J, with 11 bases between. The CDR3 spells CASSLAYGGSYEQYF. CDR3 DNA sequence: TGCGCCAGCAGCTTGGCGTACGGGGGTTCCTACGAGCAGTACTTC. The full variable domain, in which reference TRBV5-1 and TRBJ2-7 provide the parts outside the CDR3, is KAGVTQTPRYLIKTRGQQVTLSCSPISGHRSVSWYQQTPGQGLQFLFEYFSETQRNKGNFPGRFSGRQFSNSRSEMNVSTLELGDSALYLCASSLAYGGSYEQYFGPGTRLTVT.

The rearrangement joins TRBV2 to TRBJ2-2; D is undetermined. Trimming took 1 base from V and 0 from J, leaving 9 bases between them. The CDR3 loop spans 16 amino acids. Germline CDR1 is SNHLY and CDR2 is FYNNEI. Here the CDR3 reads CASSEVAVANTGELFF. The CDR3 nucleotides are TGTGCCAGCAGTGAAGTGGCGGTCGCGAACACCGGGGAGCTGTTTTTT.

The genes are TRBV28 and TRBJ1-1; the D gene is possibly TRBD1 (6 bases). Per the germline V gene, CDR1 is MDHEN and CDR2 is SYDVKM. The CDR3 totals 14 residues. V lost 7 bases and J 2 bases, leaving 14 bases between the germline ends. CDR3 DNA sequence: TGTGCCAGCATGAGGGGGGGATTAAACACTGAAGCTTTCTTT. Protein product: CASMRGGLNTEAFF.

The rearrangement joins TRBV7-9 to TRBJ2-7, with 9 bases lining up with TRBD1. There are 16 residues in the CDR3. The ends lost 3 bases at V and 5 bases at J; junction bases unmatched: 11. Germline values: CDR1 SEHNR, CDR2 FQNEAQ (reference sequence). In DNA, the CDR3 is TGTGCCAGCAGCTTCGACTTGCCGGGACAGGGAGACGAGCAGTACTTC. Translated: CASSFDLPGQGDEQYF. The full variable domain, rest sourced from reference TRBV7-9 and TRBJ2-7, is DTGVSQNPRHKITKRGQNVTFRCDPISEHNRLYWYRQTLGQGPEFLTYFQNEAQLEKSRLLSDRFSAERPKGSFSTLEIQRTEQGDSAMYLCASSFDLPGQGDEQYFGPGTRLTVT.

This rearrangement joins TRBV6-5 to TRBJ1-6; D might be TRBD1 (6 bases). The germline V gene encodes CDR1 MNHEY and CDR2 SVGAGI. V was trimmed by 6 bases and J by 5 bases, leaving 14 bases between them. The CDR3 has 15 amino acids. CDR3 residues: CASRNWEGDNSPLHF. In nucleotides, the CDR3 is TGTGCCAGCAGGAACTGGGAGGGGGATAATTCACCCCTCCACTTT.

The J gene is TRBJ2-1, the V gene TRBV28, with 8 nucleotides matching TRBD1. The CDR3 runs 14 residues. From germline, CDR1 is MDHEN and CDR2 SYDVKM. The trim removed 7 bases at V and 8 bases at J, leaving 10 bases unmatched. The CDR3 spells CASKRTGSMDEQFF. In DNA, the CDR3 is TGTGCCAGCAAGAGGACAGGGAGCATGGATGAGCAGTTCTTC.

The gene calls are TRBV6-2 or TRBV6-3 and TRBJ1-5; D is uncertain. There are 15 residues in the CDR3. Trimming stripped 2 bases from V and 0 bases from J, with 8 bases between. CDR1 and CDR2 from the germline V gene are MNHEY and SVGEGT. The CDR3 region is CASSYGPISNQPQHF. In nucleotides, the CDR3 is TGTGCCAGCAGTTACGGGCCGATTAGCAATCAGCCCCAGCATTTT.

This clone was detected a few times. The V call is TRBV4-1, the J call TRBJ2-7, with D uncertain. V was trimmed by 2 bases and J by 4 bases, leaving 9 bases between them. CDR3 length: 13 amino acids. CDR1 and CDR2 (germline): MGHRA, YSYEKL. The CDR3 loop is CASSQRHEYEQYV. The DNA of the CDR3 is TGCGCCAGCAGCCAACGACACGAGTACGAGCAGTACGTC.

V is TRBV19 and J is TRBJ1-3; D possibly corresponds to TRBD1 (5 bases). Germline V gene sequence: CDR1 LNHDA, CDR2 SQIVND (reference sequence). V was trimmed by 5 bases and J by 0 bases, leaving 17 bases between them. This CDR3 has 17 amino acids. The CDR3 nucleotides read TGTGCCAGTAGTTTCGGGAGGGAAAGGGGCTCTGGAAACACCATATATTTT. Protein product: CASSFGRERGSGNTIYF.

This chain joins TRBV5-1 and TRBJ2-3, with a tentative D call TRBD2 (5 bases). V lost 1 base and J 0 bases, leaving 9 bases between the germline ends. Germline CDR1 is SGHRS and CDR2 is YFSETQ. The CDR3 spans 15 residues. CDR3: CASSLPGVSTDTQYF. CDR3 coding DNA: TGCGCCAGCAGCTTGCCCGGGGTGAGCACAGATACGCAGTATTTT.

In this sample, this clone turned up a few times. The chain carries TRBV14 and TRBJ1-2; D is perhaps TRBD1 (6 bases). This CDR3 has 15 amino acids. Germline V lookup: CDR1 SGHDN, CDR2 FVKESK. The ends were cut back, 1 base at V and 6 bases at J, with 15 bases in the middle. CDR3 sequence: CASSQVRGPANGYTF. The CDR3 region has the DNA TGTGCCAGCAGCCAAGTCAGGGGACCAGCAAATGGCTACACCTTC.

This sequence joins TRBV5-1 and TRBJ1-1; TRBD1 matches at 7 bases. J gave up 2 bases and V 4 bases, and 5 bases lay outside the gene matches. CDR1 SGHRS and CDR2 YFSETQ come from the germline V gene. The CDR3 extends over 14 amino acids. The CDR3 sequence: CASSGGQTNTEAFF. CDR3 DNA: TGCGCCAGCAGCGGGGGACAGACTAACACTGAAGCTTTCTTT.

This rearrangement joins TRBV7-6 to TRBJ2-5, with 8 bases lining up with TRBD2. The CDR3 runs 16 residues. The V gene's germline CDR1 is SGHVS and CDR2 FNYEAQ. The V segment lost 1 base and the J segment 3 bases; nucleotides outside the gene matches: 7. In DNA, the CDR3 is TGTGCCAGCAGCTTAGTCGCGGGGGGCGCGGAAGAGACCCAGTACTTC. Residues: CASSLVAGGAEETQYF.

CDR3 bases: TGCGCCAGCAGTGAGTCAGTGATTAGCGGGAGAACGACAGATACGCAGTATTTT. Translated, it gives CASSESVISGRTTDTQYF. The chain carries TRBV10-1 and TRBJ2-3; 9 positions match TRBD2. The CDR3 length is 18 residues. V shed 0 bases, J shed 3 bases, and the junction held 10 bases outside the gene matches. Germline loops: CDR1 WNHNN, CDR2 SYGVQD (reference sequence).

The genes are TRBV6-1 and TRBJ2-5; D is unresolved. The V end was cut by 2 bases, the J end by 4 bases, with 11 bases between. CDR1 is MNHNS, CDR2 SASEGT, per germline. The CDR3 consists of 14 residues. CDR3 sequence reads: CASSEWALGETQYF. CDR3 sequence (DNA): TGTGCCAGCAGTGAATGGGCGCTTGGAGAGACCCAGTACTTC.

This clone was seen a few times. The rearrangement uses TRBV19 and TRBJ1-2; the match to TRBD1 covers 8 bases. CDR1 and CDR2 from the germline V gene are LNHDA and SQIVND (reference sequence). V was clipped by 7 bases and J by 8 bases; unmatched bases: 12. The CDR3 is 14 amino acids. The CDR3 nucleotides read TGTGCCAGTACAAGACAGGGGCAGCCAACCGGCTACACCTTC. It translates to CASTRQGQPTGYTF.

The gene calls are TRBV18 and TRBJ2-2; 11 nucleotides line up with TRBD2. Germline V gives CDR1 KGHSH, CDR2 LQKENI. With V trimmed by 2 bases and J by 1 base, 0 bases remained unmatched. The CDR3 sequence is 16 residues long. CDR3: CASSPGTSGNTGELFF. As DNA, the CDR3 is TGTGCCAGCTCACCAGGGACTAGCGGGAACACCGGGGAGCTGTTTTTT. The full variable domain, completed using reference TRBV18 and TRBJ2-2, is NAGVMQNPRHLVRRRGQEARLRCSPMKGHSHVYWYRQLPEEGLKFMVYLQKENIIDESGMPKERFSAEFPKEGPSILRIQQVVRGDSAAYFCASSPGTSGNTGELFFGEGSRLTVL.

The J gene is TRBJ1-2, the V gene TRBV29-1, with 10 bases that match TRBD1. The ends lost 7 bases at V and 8 bases at J; junction bases unmatched: 4. Germline V lookup: CDR1 SQVTM, CDR2 ANQGSEA. The CDR3 is made up of 11 amino acids. The CDR3 region is CSGGTGEGYTF. For the CDR3, the DNA is TGCAGCGGGGGGACAGGGGAAGGCTACACCTTC.

This clone came up a few times. The chain carries TRBV4-3 and TRBJ2-3, with TRBD2 matching over 13 bases. The CDR3 loop spans 14 amino acids. Germline CDR1 reads LGHNA; CDR2 reads YSLEER. With V trimmed by 1 base and J by 10 bases, 2 bases remained unmatched. CDR3 amino acids: CASSQGTSGRPQYF. In DNA, the CDR3 is TGCGCCAGCAGCCAAGGGACTAGCGGGAGACCGCAGTATTTT.

The V call is TRBV19, the J call TRBJ1-2; 7 bases align to TRBD1. The trim removed 4 bases at V and 2 bases at J, leaving 10 bases unmatched. The CDR3 runs 16 residues. CDR1 is LNHDA and CDR2 is SQIVND in the germline V gene (reference sequence). The CDR3: CASSKPSGTANYGYTF. The CDR3 bases are TGTGCCAGTAGTAAACCATCCGGGACAGCAAACTATGGCTACACCTTC.

The chain is built from TRBV7-9 and TRBJ1-4; D gene uncertain. This CDR3 has 16 residues. Germline loops: CDR1 SEHNR, CDR2 FQNEAQ (reference sequence). The V end lost 3 bases, the J end lost 0 bases, and 11 bases lay between the germline ends. The DNA of the CDR3 is TGTGCCAGCAGCTTCAGACAAGTTGCAACTAATGAAAAACTGTTTTTT. Protein product: CASSFRQVATNEKLFF.

The V call is TRBV20-1, the J call TRBJ2-3; D not resolved. The ends were cut back, 4 bases at V and 4 bases at J, with 6 bases in the middle. This CDR3 is 11 amino acids long. Per the germline V gene, CDR1 is DFQATT and CDR2 is SNEGSKA (reference sequence). This chain's CDR3 is CSANLADTQYF. In DNA, the CDR3 is TGCAGTGCTAATCTAGCAGATACGCAGTATTTT.

The chain recombines TRBV7-2 with TRBJ1-2, with D maybe TRBD1 (5 bases). CDR1 is SGHTA, CDR2 FQGNSA, per germline. The CDR3 spans 13 residues. Trimming stripped 3 bases from V and 8 bases from J, with 13 bases between. CDR3 in DNA: TGTGCCAGCAGCTTCGCCGGGGGTTTGGGCTACACCTTC. It encodes CASSFAGGLGYTF.